Sequencing of this T cell receptor (beta chain) was carried out in a study of early T cells in non-severe SARS-CoV-2 infection. Study observations and caveats: VDJdb matching, biased toward anti-spike CD8 responses, missed private and CD4 specificities.

The CDR3 totals 16 residues. V lost 6 bases and J lost 6; bases outside the gene matches: 9. CDR1 LGHNT and CDR2 FRNRAP come from the germline V gene. This clonotype was counted many times. Its antigen remains unidentified. TCRdb passed the 5' RACE reads through MiXCR, listing each CDR3 protein once. The table shows 70,000 or so distinct CDR3 sequences, with about a tenth occurring only once. The specimen was whole blood. The clonotype was recovered from an adult who was a healthcare worker with PCR-confirmed SARS-CoV-2 infection or an uninfected control (not recorded which). The chain combines TRBV12-5 with TRBJ2-1; 12 bases match TRBD2. The CDR3 here is CASGTSGSNGGNEQFF. The CDR3 DNA sequence: TGTGCTAGTGGGACTAGCGGGAGTAATGGTGGCAATGAGCAGTTCTTC.